Following are 23 T cell receptor beta chains from one sample sequenced in a study of T cells after posttransplantation cyclophosphamide. Sequenced by immunoSEQ multiplex PCR; TCRdb stores in-frame clones only, minus some. The sample presents 7,500 to 8,000 clones, none singletons. Busulfan-fludarabine conditioning, marrow transplant, and cyclophosphamide on days +3 and +4 were administered. Sample: PBMCs, taken after allogeneic stem cell transplant with posttransplant cyclophosphamide. The receptors shown here come from a male patient aged 18 to 29 who received an allogeneic stem cell transplant from an unrelated donor, was CMV-positive, and had acute and chronic GVHD. Some T cells may possibly be graft donor cells.

Many counts were recorded for this clone. The V gene is TRBV2, the J gene TRBJ1-2; D is undetermined. V was trimmed by 7 bases and J by 2 bases, leaving 14 bases between them. Germline V CDR1 and CDR2: SNHLY, FYNNEI. This CDR3 is 14 amino acids long. The CDR3 loop reads CASKRTATNYGYTF. DNA of the CDR3: TGTGCCAGCAAGAGAACTGCCACCAACTATGGCTACACCTTC.

This clone has a count of ten or more. The chain employs TRBV4-3 and TRBJ2-1; D is perhaps TRBD2 (5 bases). V lost 6 bases and J 4 bases, leaving 19 bases between the germline ends. The CDR3 loop spans 16 amino acids. Germline CDR1 and CDR2: LGHNA and YSLEER. DNA for the CDR3: TGCGCCAGCAGACAAAAGTTAGAGGGCGGATACAATGAGCAGTTCTTC. This sequence encodes CASRQKLEGGYNEQFF.

The table lists this clone with many counts. The chain employs TRBV28 and TRBJ2-2; D might be TRBD2 (5 bases). From germline, CDR1 is MDHEN and CDR2 SYDVKM. The CDR3 extends over 15 amino acids. Trimming shortened V by 5 bases and J by 3 bases, and 13 bases separated the two germline ends. CDR3 sequence reads: CASSRRRSDTGELFF. CDR3 nucleotide sequence: TGTGCCAGCAGTCGAAGGAGGTCTGACACCGGGGAGCTGTTTTTT.

In this sample, this clone turned up many times. The chain employs TRBV5-4 and TRBJ2-7; no clear D. V gave up 3 bases and J gave up 3 bases, with 22 bases separating them. The CDR3 runs 17 residues. Germline values: CDR1 SGHNT, CDR2 YYREEE (reference sequence). CDR3 sequence (DNA): TGTGCCAGCAGCTACTCCCCGGGTCCCTTGCGGAGCTACGAGCAGTACTTC. Translation gives CASSYSPGPLRSYEQYF.

This clone was recorded many times. The chain couples TRBV5-4 to TRBJ1-4; possible D gene TRBD1, 5 bases. The CDR3 spans 17 residues. The germline gives CDR1 SGHNT, CDR2 YYREEE (reference sequence). The V end lost 3 bases, the J end lost 4 bases, and 19 bases lay between the germline ends. CDR3 loop: CASSSDMAAGNNEKLFF. CDR3 coding DNA: TGTGCCAGCAGCTCGGACATGGCGGCAGGCAATAATGAAAAACTGTTTTTT.

This clone was seen repeatedly, ten times or more. V is TRBV9 and J is TRBJ2-3; 13 bases match TRBD2. Germline V gene data show CDR1 as SGDLS and CDR2 as YYNGEE. CDR3 length: 18 amino acids. V shed 2 bases and J 1 base; nucleotides not matched to a gene: 7. CDR3 sequence (DNA): TGTGCCAGCAGCGTCACTAGCGGGGGGGCCTTCGGCACAGATACGCAGTATTTT. Protein sequence: CASSVTSGGAFGTDTQYF. Together with reference TRBV9 and TRBJ2-3, the CDR3 gives the full variable domain: DSGVTQTPKHLITATGQRVTLRCSPRSGDLSVYWYQQSLDQGLQFLIQYYNGEERAKGNILERFSAQQFPDLHSELNLSSLELGDSALYFCASSVTSGGAFGTDTQYFGPGTRLTVL.

This clone was counted ten times or more. J is TRBJ2-5 and V is TRBV30, with D possibly being TRBD1 (5 bases). CDR1 and CDR2 from the germline V gene are GTSNPN and SVGIG (reference sequence). The CDR3 has 12 residues. CDR3 loop: CASKMTEETQYF. CDR3 DNA: TGTGCTTCTAAGATGACAGAAGAGACCCAGTACTTC.

This clone was observed at least ten times. V and J are TRBV7-2 and TRBJ1-2; possible D gene TRBD1, 6 bases. This CDR3 has 14 amino acids. Trimming removed 2 bases at V and 4 bases at J, with 11 bases between. Germline lookup yields CDR1 SGHTA and CDR2 FQGNSA. The CDR3 DNA sequence: TGTGCCAGCAGCTTAAGAGGGGACACCTATGGCTACACCTTC. Protein: CASSLRGDTYGYTF.

This clone has ten or more counts. The chain joins TRBV5-1 to TRBJ2-6; weak D call: TRBD2 (6 bases). Germline V gene lookup returns CDR1 SGHRS and CDR2 YFSETQ. The CDR3 spans 17 residues. V was trimmed by 3 bases and J by 0 bases, leaving 13 bases between them. CDR3 sequence: CASSSGDQHSGANVLTF. The DNA of the CDR3 is TGCGCCAGCAGCTCGGGGGACCAGCACTCTGGGGCCAACGTCCTGACTTTC.

This clone is classed as medium-sized. The rearrangement joins TRBV4-2 to TRBJ1-1, with a tentative D call TRBD1 (6 bases). This CDR3 is built from 15 residues. The ends were cut back, 4 bases at V and 8 bases at J, with 20 bases in the middle. CDR1 is LGHNA and CDR2 is YNFKEQ in the germline V gene. CDR3 coding DNA: TGTGCCAGCAGCCCACACTGGAGGACAGAACCGGAAGCTTTCTTT. This translates into CASSPHWRTEPEAFF.

This clone was recorded many times. The limits of the CDR3 on the DNA are not certain, so only TCRdb's listed CDR3 is given. This chain connects TRBV2 to TRBJ1-1; the table's D call, TRBD1, has no DNA check behind it. The germline V gene encodes CDR1 SNHLY and CDR2 FYNNEI. Both ends counted, the CDR3 spans 14 residues. CDR3 amino acids: CASILGEMNTEAFF.

In its sample, this clone was seen many times. This chain joins TRBV5-6 and TRBJ2-7; possibly TRBD2 for D (5 bases). V was pared by 1 base and J by 2 bases, with 13 bases between. The germline V gene has CDR1 SGHDT and CDR2 YYEEEE. The CDR3 totals 15 residues. The CDR3 nucleotides read TGTGCCAGCAGCTTGTGGGGAAGCGGAGCCTACGAGCAGTACGTC. This sequence encodes CASSLWGSGAYEQYV.

The sample holds many counts of this clone. The chain uses TRBV9 and TRBJ2-1; 9 bases agree with TRBD2. Germline lookup yields CDR1 SGDLS and CDR2 YYNGEE. V shed 0 bases, J shed 8 bases, and the junction held 9 bases outside the gene matches. The CDR3 covers 16 residues. CDR3 sequence (DNA): TGTGCCAGCAGCGTAGAAGGCGGGGGGGCCGGAGATGAGCAGTTCTTC. Protein product: CASSVEGGGAGDEQFF.

This clone occurred many times. The chain combines TRBV5-4 with TRBJ2-3; TRBD1 is a possible D gene (6 bases). V was shortened by 1 base and J by 9 bases, with 12 bases between the two germline ends. CDR3 size: 13 residues. From germline, CDR1 is SGHNT and CDR2 YYREEE (reference sequence). The CDR3 sequence: CASSLYQGSTQYF. CDR3 sequence (DNA): TGTGCCAGCAGCTTGTACCAGGGGTCGACGCAGTATTTT.

This clone occurred many times. V gene TRBV5-4 combines with J gene TRBJ1-2; D is perhaps TRBD1 (5 bases). The germline gives CDR1 SGHNT, CDR2 YYREEE (reference sequence). The CDR3 sequence is 12 residues long. V was pared by 4 bases and J by 5 bases, with 9 bases between. The DNA for the CDR3 is TGTGCCAGCAGCGAACGGACATATGGCTACACCTTC. Protein sequence: CASSERTYGYTF. The whole variable domain, filled in from reference TRBV5-4 and TRBJ1-2, reads ETGVTQSPTHLIKTRGQQVTLRCSSQSGHNTVSWYQQALGQGPQFIFQYYREEENGRGNFPPRFSGLQFPNYSSELNVNALELDDSALYLCASSERTYGYTFGSGTRLTVV.

This clone was seen ten or more times. The chain is built from TRBV7-3 and TRBJ2-5, with D tentatively TRBD2 (5 bases). There are 13 residues in the CDR3. V lost 1 base and J lost 3, with 6 bases in between. Germline CDR1 and CDR2: SGHTA and FQGTGA. The CDR3 reads CASSLNSEETQYF. The CDR3 DNA reads as TGTGCCAGCAGCTTAAATAGCGAAGAGACCCAGTACTTC.

The table lists this clone with many counts. This chain links TRBV2 with TRBJ1-1, with 8 bases matching TRBD1. Germline V gene data show CDR1 as SNHLY and CDR2 as FYNNEI. The CDR3 has 15 amino acids. The V segment lost 4 bases and the J segment 0 bases; nucleotides outside the gene matches: 4. This CDR3 is CASSAGQGVNTEAFF. In nucleotides, the CDR3 is TGTGCCAGCAGTGCCGGACAGGGAGTGAACACTGAAGCTTTCTTT.

This clone was counted many times. The J gene is TRBJ2-7, the V gene TRBV13; possibly TRBD1 for D (6 bases). This CDR3 comprises 13 residues. Between the trimmed V and J ends, which lost 8 bases and 2 bases, there was a span of 13 bases. Germline loops: CDR1 PRHDT, CDR2 FYEKMQ (reference sequence). CDR3 protein: CASQVQGTYEQYF. DNA of the CDR3: TGTGCCAGCCAAGTACAGGGAACCTACGAGCAGTACTTC. The variable domain in full, with the rest retrieved from reference TRBV13 and TRBJ2-7, is AAGVIQSPRHLIKEKRETATLKCYPIPRHDTVYWYQQGPGQDPQFLISFYEKMQSDKGSIPDRFSAQQFSDYHSELNMSSLELGDSALYFCASQVQGTYEQYFGPGTRLTVT.

At least ten counts were recorded for this clone. The CDR3 spells CASSLDGLSTDTQYF. The CDR3 region has the DNA TGCGCCAGCAGCTTGGACGGTCTTAGCACAGATACGCAGTATTTT. The chain recombines TRBV5-1 with TRBJ2-3; the D is unclear. Between the trimmed V and J ends, which lost 0 bases and 0 bases, there was a span of 8 bases. The CDR3 runs to 15 residues. Germline assignment: CDR1 SGHRS and CDR2 YFSETQ.

Ten or more counts support this clone. CDR3 sequence (DNA): TGTGCCAGCAGCCCCACCAGGTCCACTGAAGCTTTCTTT. This translates into CASSPTRSTEAFF. This chain links TRBV7-8 with TRBJ1-1; the D is unclear. There are 13 residues in the CDR3. V dropped 5 bases and J dropped 4 bases, with 11 bases sitting between them. The germline V gene encodes CDR1 SGHVS and CDR2 FQNEAQ.

This clone is medium-sized in the sample. The chain recombines TRBV19 with TRBJ1-2; the match to TRBD1 covers 8 bases. There are 15 residues in the CDR3. Germline V lookup: CDR1 LNHDA, CDR2 SQIVND (reference sequence). J gave up 4 bases and V 7 bases, and 11 bases lay outside the gene matches. The CDR3 DNA is TGTGCCAGTACGTCAGGACAGGGCGCTTTCTATGGCTACACCTTC. Translated: CASTSGQGAFYGYTF.

This clone was counted at least ten times. The chain has TRBV29-1 and TRBJ2-3; weak D call: TRBD2 (6 bases). Germline assignment: CDR1 SQVTM and CDR2 ANQGSEA. The CDR3 spans 14 residues. V was shortened by 6 bases and J by 2 bases, with 15 bases between the two germline ends. CDR3 residues: CSVGGVSLTDTQYF. CDR3 in DNA: TGCAGCGTGGGGGGAGTTAGCCTCACAGATACGCAGTATTTT.

There are many counts of this clone. The chain joins TRBV5-4 to TRBJ1-3; TRBD1 matches 8 bases. Per the germline V gene, CDR1 is SGHNT and CDR2 is YYREEE (reference sequence). The CDR3 covers 14 residues. Trimming took 4 bases from V and 4 from J; bases not matched to a gene: 4. DNA of the CDR3: TGTGCCAGCAGCGAGCAGGGGGCGGGAAACACCATATATTTT. This encodes CASSEQGAGNTIYF.